Following are 30 T cell receptor beta chains from one sample sequenced in a study of beta chain features in type 1 diabetes. Expressed TCRB transcripts got sequenced, as all isolated RNA was reverse transcribed. The repertoire was sequenced with immunoSEQ multiplex PCR; TCRdb's copy has only in-frame clones and lacks some. Of hundreds of thousands of clones in the sample, 7.5% to 10% were seen once. Sequencing was done on a sample of naive CD4+ T cells from blood. These receptors originate from a woman younger than 30 in good health.

In its sample, this clone was seen many times. The chain joins TRBV6-5 to TRBJ2-5; 7 bases are shared with TRBD2. The V gene end was trimmed by 6 bases and the J gene end by 8 bases; junction bases not matched to a gene: 6. The CDR3 is 12 residues long. In germline, CDR1 is MNHEY, CDR2 SVGAGI. The CDR3 DNA is TGTGCCAGCAGATCCCCGACTAGCACCCAGTACTTC. It yields the protein CASRSPTSTQYF.

This clone was detected a few times. The V call is TRBV11-1, the J call TRBJ2-7, with D maybe TRBD1 (5 bases). This CDR3 has 14 residues. The V end lost 3 bases, the J end lost 5 bases, and 14 bases lay between the germline ends. CDR1 is SGHAT and CDR2 is FQDESV in the germline V gene (reference sequence). The CDR3 region has the DNA TGTGCCAGCAGCTTGGGGCAGGGCTTCGACGAGCAGTACTTC. Translation: CASSLGQGFDEQYF.

There are a few counts of this clone. The V and J genes are TRBV5-1 and TRBJ2-1; 10 bases agree with TRBD2. Trimming took 0 bases from V and 6 from J; bases not matched to a gene: 15. Germline V gene data show CDR1 as SGHRS and CDR2 as YFSETQ. The CDR3 contains 19 residues. The DNA for the CDR3 is TGCGCCAGCAGCTTGGAAGGTCTAGCGGGAGCTAGGTGGGGCAATGAGCAGTTCTTC. Its translation is CASSLEGLAGARWGNEQFF.

The gene calls are TRBV6-5 and TRBJ2-4; 14 nucleotides align to TRBD2. CDR3 size: 14 residues. J gave up 8 bases and V 7 bases, and 4 bases lay outside the gene matches. Germline V CDR1 and CDR2: MNHEY, SVGAGI. The CDR3 is CASTGTSGSHIQYF. Here the CDR3 DNA reads TGTGCCAGCACGGGGACTAGCGGGAGTCACATTCAGTACTTC.

This chain links TRBV6-5 with TRBJ1-2; the match to TRBD1 covers 8 bases. V lost 3 bases, J lost 6 bases, and 9 bases stayed unmatched. CDR3 length equals 15 residues. CDR1 is MNHEY and CDR2 is SVGAGI in the germline V gene. DNA of the CDR3: TGTGCCAGCAGTTATCAAGCCAGGGGGCCCGATGGCTACACCTTC. Protein sequence: CASSYQARGPDGYTF.

The rearrangement links TRBV5-1 to TRBJ2-2; the match to TRBD1 covers 7 bases. J gave up 2 bases and V 3 bases, and 7 bases lay outside the gene matches. The germline gives CDR1 SGHRS, CDR2 YFSETQ. The CDR3 is made up of 16 amino acids. CDR3: CASSWWDSSNTGELFF. CDR3 DNA sequence: TGCGCCAGCAGCTGGTGGGACAGCTCAAACACCGGGGAGCTGTTTTTT. Variable domain in full (rest from reference TRBV5-1 and TRBJ2-2): KAGVTQTPRYLIKTRGQQVTLSCSPISGHRSVSWYQQTPGQGLQFLFEYFSETQRNKGNFPGRFSGRQFSNSRSEMNVSTLELGDSALYLCASSWWDSSNTGELFFGEGSRLTVL.

The genes are TRBV6-5 and TRBJ2-7; TRBD1 agrees at 8 bases. The germline CDR1 and CDR2 sequences are MNHEY and SVGAGI. Unmatched junction bases numbered 9, after V lost 6 bases and J lost 2 bases. This CDR3 region has 15 residues. The DNA of the CDR3 is TGTGCCAGCAGACTACGGGGGACAGGAACCTACGAGCAGTACTTC. Translation: CASRLRGTGTYEQYF.

This clone appeared a few times. CDR3 in amino acids: CAGRHPNTEAFF. The DNA for the CDR3 is TGTGCCGGAAGACACCCGAACACTGAAGCTTTCTTT. V usage is TRBV6-1 and J usage is TRBJ1-1; D is unresolved. The V and J ends lost 11 bases and 1 base respectively, with 11 bases between them. This CDR3 contains 12 residues. Germline V gives CDR1 MNHNS, CDR2 SASEGT.

This CDR3 reads CATVGAGQPQHF. CDR3 DNA sequence: TGTGCCACCGTGGGGGCGGGTCAGCCCCAGCATTTT. The V and J genes are TRBV28 and TRBJ1-5; D is possibly TRBD1 (6 bases). The V and J ends lost 10 bases and 6 bases respectively, with 13 bases between them. The CDR3 covers 12 residues. Germline CDR1 reads MDHEN; CDR2 reads SYDVKM.

The chain joins TRBV10-3 to TRBJ1-1; no reliable D call. Germline assignment: CDR1 ENHRY and CDR2 SYGVKD. The CDR3 runs 14 residues. Trimming left V 7 bases short and J 3 bases short, with 15 bases between. As DNA, the CDR3 is TGTGCCATCACGGGAGGGAGGGCTTACACTGAAGCTTTCTTT. This gives the protein CAITGGRAYTEAFF.

This clone appeared a few times. The chain uses TRBV5-6 and TRBJ1-2, with D unclear. V lost 5 bases and J lost 8, with 19 bases in between. From germline, CDR1 is SGHDT and CDR2 YYEEEE. The CDR3 covers 14 residues. The CDR3 coding sequence is TGTGCCAGCAGGATATGGAGACCGGGCGGGGGCTACACCTTC. Translating gives CASRIWRPGGGYTF.

This clone was detected a few times. The J gene is TRBJ1-4, the V gene TRBV5-1; D gene uncertain. In germline, CDR1 is SGHRS, CDR2 YFSETQ. The CDR3 covers 15 residues. Trimming left V 0 bases short and J 2 bases short, with 8 bases between. The chain's CDR3 is CASSLVSGTNEKLFF. CDR3 bases: TGCGCCAGCAGCTTGGTGTCCGGGACTAATGAAAAACTGTTTTTT.

The sample holds a few counts of this clone. The CDR3, as DNA: TGTGCCAGCAGTGCCCCAAGGGGGGGAGAGACCCAGTACTTC. Translation: CASSAPRGGETQYF. The J gene is TRBJ2-5, the V gene TRBV25-1; TRBD2 might be the D (7 bases). Per the germline V gene, CDR1 is MGHDK and CDR2 is SYGVNS. This CDR3 region has 14 residues. Trimming removed 4 bases at V and 4 bases at J, with 13 bases between.

The rearrangement links TRBV7-9 to TRBJ1-2; tentatively, D is TRBD1 (5 bases). The CDR3 contains 14 residues. Germline V lookup: CDR1 SEHNR, CDR2 FQNEAQ (reference sequence). Trimming left V 0 bases short and J 6 bases short, with 11 bases between. The DNA of the CDR3 is TGTGCCAGCAGCTTAGCATCGGCAGGGCATGGCTACACCTTC. As protein: CASSLASAGHGYTF.

There are a few counts of this clone. The chain couples TRBV19 to TRBJ1-5; D possibly corresponds to TRBD1 (6 bases). The CDR3 is made up of 13 amino acids. Trimming removed 5 bases at V and 4 bases at J, with 9 bases between. Germline CDR1 is LNHDA and CDR2 is SQIVND (reference sequence). Here the CDR3 reads CASSLRGNQPQHF. The CDR3 DNA reads TGTGCCAGTAGTCTCAGGGGAAATCAGCCCCAGCATTTT.

This clone occurred a few times. J is TRBJ1-1 and V is TRBV7-9, with TRBD1 as a possible D gene (5 bases). Germline CDR1 reads SEHNR; CDR2 reads FQNEAQ (reference sequence). V was cut by 5 bases and J by 12 bases, with 19 bases left in between. CDR3 length: 13 residues. The CDR3 here is CASSPLEYGGSFF. CDR3 DNA sequence: TGTGCCAGCAGCCCTCTGGAATACGGGGGGTCTTTCTTT.

This clone was picked up many times. Written as DNA, the CDR3 is TGTGCCTGGAGTGTGGGGCAAAGAACTAACTCCTACGAGCAGTACTTC. It specifies CAWSVGQRTNSYEQYF. The J gene is TRBJ2-7, the V gene TRBV30; the D gene is possibly TRBD1 (5 bases). CDR1 and CDR2 from the germline V gene are GTSNPN and SVGIG (reference sequence). The V end lost 0 bases, the J end lost 0 bases, and 15 bases lay between the germline ends. This CDR3 is 16 amino acids long. Variable domain in full (rest from reference TRBV30 and TRBJ2-7): SQTIHQWPATLVQPVGSPLSLECTVEGTSNPNLYWYRQAAGRGLQLLFYSVGIGQISSEVPQNLSASRPQDRQFILSSKKLLLSDSGFYLCAWSVGQRTNSYEQYFGPGTRLTVT.

This sequence joins TRBV29-1 and TRBJ2-2; TRBD2 is a possible D gene (7 bases). Germline V lookup: CDR1 SQVTM, CDR2 ANQGSEA. V lost 5 bases and J 4 bases, leaving 17 bases between the germline ends. The CDR3 has 15 amino acids. As DNA, the CDR3 is TGCAGCGTTCGGGGGGCGGGGGTGGCCACCGGGGAGCTGTTTTTT. Translated, it gives CSVRGAGVATGELFF.

The chain couples TRBV5-1 to TRBJ1-4; 8 bases map to TRBD1. CDR3 size: 15 residues. The V gene end was trimmed by 0 bases and the J gene end by 4 bases; junction bases not matched to a gene: 2. The V gene's germline CDR1 is SGHRS and CDR2 YFSETQ. This CDR3 is CASSLGDRLNEKLFF. The CDR3 DNA is TGCGCCAGCAGCTTGGGGGACAGGCTTAATGAAAAACTGTTTTTT.

V gene TRBV19 combines with J gene TRBJ2-3; 10 positions agree with TRBD2. CDR1 LNHDA and CDR2 SQIVND come from the germline V gene (reference sequence). The ends lost 9 bases at V and 4 bases at J; junction bases unmatched: 4. This CDR3 is 13 amino acids long. For the CDR3, the DNA is TGTGCCAGCTCGACTAGCGGGCCAGATACGCAGTATTTT. It translates to CASSTSGPDTQYF. The variable domain in full, completed from reference TRBV19 and TRBJ2-3, reads DGGITQSPKYLFRKEGQNVTLSCEQNLNHDAMYWYRQDPGQGLRLIYYSQIVNDFQKGDIAEGYSVSREKKESFPLTVTSAQKNPTAFYLCASSTSGPDTQYFGPGTRLTVL.

V is TRBV5-1 and J is TRBJ2-3; D possibly corresponds to TRBD1 (6 bases). CDR3 length: 13 amino acids. Germline loops: CDR1 SGHRS, CDR2 YFSETQ. V shed 7 bases and J shed 4 bases, with 13 bases lying between them. The CDR3 DNA sequence: TGCGCCAGCGGTCGACAGGCTTCAGATACGCAGTATTTT. It translates to CASGRQASDTQYF.

This clone was seen only a few times. This chain joins TRBV14 and TRBJ1-5; D unclear. Germline CDR1 is SGHDN and CDR2 is FVKESK. CDR3 length: 19 residues. V lost 4 bases, J lost 2 bases, and 24 bases lay in between. CDR3 nucleotides: TGTGCCAGCAGCCCCGAGGAACGACGACGTGGATTTGGCAATCAGCCCCAGCATTTT. The encoded protein is CASSPEERRRGFGNQPQHF.

This clone appeared a few times. This chain uses TRBV2 with TRBJ1-3; TRBD1 agrees at 10 bases. The CDR3 covers 14 residues. Germline assignment: CDR1 SNHLY and CDR2 FYNNEI. With V trimmed by 8 bases and J by 0 bases, 1 base remained unmatched. CDR3: CASRDRGSGNTIYF. The CDR3 coding sequence is TGTGCCAGCCGGGACAGGGGCTCTGGAAACACCATATATTTT.

This clone was seen a handful of times. The gene calls are TRBV5-1 and TRBJ2-7; 11 bases line up with TRBD1. The CDR3 consists of 15 residues. With 0 bases clipped from V and 5 bases from J, the junction kept 4 bases outside the gene matches. Germline V gene sequence: CDR1 SGHRS, CDR2 YFSETQ. This chain's CDR3 is CASSLEGQGANEQYF. In DNA, the CDR3 is TGCGCCAGCAGCTTGGAAGGACAGGGGGCCAACGAGCAGTACTTC.

The chain recombines TRBV9 with TRBJ1-1; 9 nucleotides line up with TRBD1. The CDR3 sequence is 13 residues long. CDR1 and CDR2 from the germline V gene are SGDLS and YYNGEE. With V trimmed by 2 bases and J by 6 bases, 2 bases remained unmatched. The CDR3: CASSVRDRAEAFF. For the CDR3, the DNA is TGTGCCAGCAGCGTCAGGGACAGGGCTGAAGCTTTCTTT.

This clone was observed a handful of times. This rearrangement joins TRBV6-1 to TRBJ2-7; TRBD2 matches 7 bases. The ends lost 4 bases at V and 0 bases at J; junction bases unmatched: 12. The V gene's germline CDR1 is MNHNS and CDR2 SASEGT. This CDR3 region has 17 residues. The CDR3, as DNA: TGTGCCAGCAGTGGGAGGGAAGCGGGAAACCCCTCCTACGAGCAGTACTTC. It encodes CASSGREAGNPSYEQYF.

The rearrangement joins TRBV5-5 to TRBJ2-3; D call uncertain. The germline V gene has CDR1 SGHKS and CDR2 YYEKEE (reference sequence). The V end was cut by 4 bases, the J end by 2 bases, with 8 bases between. The CDR3 totals 13 residues. The CDR3 sequence: CASSRSFTDTQYF. The CDR3 DNA sequence: TGTGCCAGCAGCCGTAGCTTCACAGATACGCAGTATTTT.

The chain is built from TRBV4-2 and TRBJ2-1; 10 nucleotides agree with TRBD2. Losses at the gene ends were 1 base for V and 8 bases for J; bases not matched to a gene: 11. Looked up from germline, CDR1 is LGHNA and CDR2 is YNFKEQ. The CDR3 has 17 amino acids. The CDR3 is CASSQVGRAGGAYEQFF. CDR3 in DNA: TGTGCCAGCAGCCAAGTAGGCCGAGCGGGGGGGGCCTATGAGCAGTTCTTC.

The CDR3 reads CASSSRGAAPEAFF. CDR3 coding DNA: TGTGCCAGCTCATCGCGCGGGGCCGCCCCTGAAGCTTTCTTT. The rearrangement links TRBV14 to TRBJ1-1, with a possible D match to TRBD1 (5 bases). Looked up from germline, CDR1 is SGHDN and CDR2 is FVKESK. The V end was cut by 8 bases, the J end by 6 bases, with 19 bases between. CDR3 length: 14 residues. Full variable domain (remainder filled in from reference TRBV14 and TRBJ1-1): EAGVTQFPSHSVIEKGQTVTLRCDPISGHDNLYWYRRVMGKEIKFLLHFVKESKQDESGMPNNRFLAERTGGTYSTLKVQPAELEDSGVYFCASSSRGAAPEAFFGQGTRLTVV.

This chain uses TRBV14 with TRBJ2-5; TRBD1 matches at 7 bases. The J call could be wrong; TRBJ2-7 is a better fit for the DNA end. Germline V gives CDR1 SGHDN, CDR2 FVKESK. This CDR3 has 15 residues. The CDR3 DNA reads TGTGCCAGCAGCCAACTTGGAGAGGGGGCGTACGAGCAGTACTTC. This translates into CASSQLGEGAYEQYF.